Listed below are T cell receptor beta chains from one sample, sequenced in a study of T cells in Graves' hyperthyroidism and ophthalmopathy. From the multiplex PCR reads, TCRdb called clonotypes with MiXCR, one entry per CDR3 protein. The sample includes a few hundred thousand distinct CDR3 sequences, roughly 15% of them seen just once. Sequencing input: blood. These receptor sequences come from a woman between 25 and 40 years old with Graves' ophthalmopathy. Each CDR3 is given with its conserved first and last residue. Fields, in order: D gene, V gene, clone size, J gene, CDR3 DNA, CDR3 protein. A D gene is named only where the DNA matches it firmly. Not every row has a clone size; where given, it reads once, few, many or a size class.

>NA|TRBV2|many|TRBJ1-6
TGTGCCAGCAGGGCGGAGCCCCTAAATTCACCCCTCCACTTT
CASRAEPLNSPLHF
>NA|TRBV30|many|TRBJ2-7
TGTGCCTGGAGTTTCAGGTCCTACGGCTACGAGCAGTACTTC
CAWSFRSYGYEQYF
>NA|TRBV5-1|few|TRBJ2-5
TGCGCCAGCAGCGAAGAAAAGACCCAGTACTTC
CASSEEKTQYF
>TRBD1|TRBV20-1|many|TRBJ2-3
TGCAGTGCTAGTCCCGGACAGGGGCACACAGATACGCAGTATTTT
CSASPGQGHTDTQYF
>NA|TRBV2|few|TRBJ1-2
TGTGCCAGCAGTGAACTCGGGCAGGGCCTTGGCTACACCTTC
CASSELGQGLGYTF
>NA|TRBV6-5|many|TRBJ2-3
TGTGCCAGCAGTTACTTCCCCCCAGATACGCAGTATTTT
CASSYFPPDTQYF
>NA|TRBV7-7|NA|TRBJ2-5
TGTGCTAGCAGCTCAGTAGGGGGGGAGACCCAGTACTTC
CASSSVGGETQYF
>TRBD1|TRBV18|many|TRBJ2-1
TGTGCCAGCTCACCGCTGAAGGGACAGGGTAACAATGAGCAGTTCTTC
CASSPLKGQGNNEQFF
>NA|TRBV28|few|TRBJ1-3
TGTGCCAGCAGCGGGGGATTCGGGGGATCGAGTGGAAACACCATATATTTT
CASSGGFGGSSGNTIYF
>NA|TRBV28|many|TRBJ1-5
TGTGCCAGCAGTTTACCCTATGGTCAGCCCCAGCATTTT
CASSLPYGQPQHF
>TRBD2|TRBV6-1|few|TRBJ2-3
TGTGCCAGCAGTGATAAGCGGGGGGCTAGCACAGATACGCAGTATTTT
CASSDKRGASTDTQYF
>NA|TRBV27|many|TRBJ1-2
TGTGCCAGCAGCTCTCAAGGGGGACTTAACTATGGCTACACCTTC
CASSSQGGLNYGYTF
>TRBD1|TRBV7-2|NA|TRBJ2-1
TGTGCCAGCAGCGCCTTAAGCGCGGGGACAGGGAACAATGAGCAGTTCTTC
CASSALSAGTGNNEQFF
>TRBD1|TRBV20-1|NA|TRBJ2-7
TGCAGTGCGCTTAACCAAGACAGGGCCTCATCCTACGAGCAGTACTTC
CSALNQDRASSYEQYF
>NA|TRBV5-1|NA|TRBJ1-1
TGCGCCAGCAGCTCGGGAGACAGTAGAAGCACTGAAGCTTTCTTT
CASSSGDSRSTEAFF
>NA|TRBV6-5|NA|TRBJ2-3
TGTGCCAGCAGTTACTCCCCTCACAGGGCCAGAAGCACAGATACGCAGTATTTT
CASSYSPHRARSTDTQYF
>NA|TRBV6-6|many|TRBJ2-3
TGTGCCAGCAGTTACTCGGTTACCCCAGATACGCAGTATTTT
CASSYSVTPDTQYF
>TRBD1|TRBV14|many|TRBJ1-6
TGTGCCAGCAGCCAAGTTACGGGACAGAACAATTCACCCCTCCACTTT
CASSQVTGQNNSPLHF
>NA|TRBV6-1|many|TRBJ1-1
TGTGCCAGCAGTATGGAGGGATTGAACACTGAAGCTTTCTTT
CASSMEGLNTEAFF
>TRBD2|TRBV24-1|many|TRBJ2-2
TGTGCCACCAGTGATCCGGCGGCGGGGGAGCACACCGGGGAGCTGTTTTTT
CATSDPAAGEHTGELFF
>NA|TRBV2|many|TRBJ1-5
TGTGCCAGCAGTCCGGACCGGAATCAGCCCCAGCATTTT
CASSPDRNQPQHF
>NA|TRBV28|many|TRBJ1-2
TGTGCCAGCAGCACCCGACAGGCCTCTAACTATGGCTACACCTTC
CASSTRQASNYGYTF
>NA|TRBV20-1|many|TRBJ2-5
TGCAGTGCTACCCACTTCGCCACAGCACAAGAGACCCAGTACTTC
CSATHFATAQETQYF
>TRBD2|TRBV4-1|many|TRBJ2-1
TGCGCCAGCAGCCATCCGGGGAGGGTCTTCTACAATGAGCAGTTCTTC
CASSHPGRVFYNEQFF
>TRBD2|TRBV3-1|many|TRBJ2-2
TGTGCCAGCAGCCCGGGACTAGCGGGGGGTCCGAACACCGGGGAGCTGTTTTTT
CASSPGLAGGPNTGELFF
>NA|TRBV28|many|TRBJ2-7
TGTGCCAGCAGTTTCTCTACCGGGCCAGGTTACGAGCAGTACTTC
CASSFSTGPGYEQYF
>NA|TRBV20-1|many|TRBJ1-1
TGCAGTGCTATATCCAGCTCCATGAACACTGAAGCTTTCTTT
CSAISSSMNTEAFF
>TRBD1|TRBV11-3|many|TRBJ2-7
TGTGCCAGCAGTTCGATCAGGGGGTTATACGAGCAGTACTTC
CASSSIRGLYEQYF
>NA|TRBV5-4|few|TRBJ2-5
TGTGCCAGCAGCTCCCCCGGAGGGGAGACCCAGTACTTC
CASSSPGGETQYF
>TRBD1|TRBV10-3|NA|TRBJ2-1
TGTGCCATCAGCCGAGACAGGGATTGGGACAATGAGCAGTTCTTC
CAISRDRDWDNEQFF
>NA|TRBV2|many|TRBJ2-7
TGTGCCAGCAGTGTGGCAGACTACGAGCAGTACTTC
CASSVADYEQYF
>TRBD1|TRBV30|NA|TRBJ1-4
TGTGCCTGGGGGAGACAGGGGACTAATGAAAAACTGTTTTTT
CAWGRQGTNEKLFF
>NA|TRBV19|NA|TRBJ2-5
TGTGCCAGTAGTAGGCCAGGGCCAGAGGAGACCCAGTACTTC
CASSRPGPEETQYF
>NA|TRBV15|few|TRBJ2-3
TGTGCCACCAGCAGAGAGGGTCTCACAGATACGCAGTATTTT
CATSREGLTDTQYF
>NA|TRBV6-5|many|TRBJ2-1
TGTGCCAGCAGTTACGCAGGGGCCAATGAGCAGTTCTTC
CASSYAGANEQFF
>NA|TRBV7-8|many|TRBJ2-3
TGTGCCAGCAGCTTAAAGATTCCAGATACGCAGTATTTT
CASSLKIPDTQYF
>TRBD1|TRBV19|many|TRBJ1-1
TGTGCCAGCAGTCCAAGGACAGGGGGCAACACTGAAGCTTTCTTT
CASSPRTGGNTEAFF
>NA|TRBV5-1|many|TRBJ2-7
TGCGCCAGCAGCACTCTTGGGGGGTCCCCGAGGAACGAGCAGTACTTC
CASSTLGGSPRNEQYF
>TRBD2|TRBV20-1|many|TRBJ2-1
TGCAGTGCCGCTACTCGCGGGGGGTCAGCATCGAGCTCCTACAATGAGCAGTTCTTC
CSAATRGGSASSSYNEQFF
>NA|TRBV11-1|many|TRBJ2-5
TGTGCCAGCAGCTTCCTGGTGGCCGGGGAGACCCAGTACTTC
CASSFLVAGETQYF
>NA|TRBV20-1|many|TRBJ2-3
TGCAGTGCTAGAGATTTGGGGGGAGGATCGCAGGGAGGCACAGATACGCAGTATTTT
CSARDLGGGSQGGTDTQYF
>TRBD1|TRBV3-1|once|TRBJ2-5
TGTGCCAGCAGACCGAGGGACAGGGGAATTTTAGAGACCCAGTACTTC
CASRPRDRGILETQYF
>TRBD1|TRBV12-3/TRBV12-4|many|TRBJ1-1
TGTGCCAGCAGTTTACGTGGGGGACAGGGCTCAGGTGAAGCTTTCTTT
CASSLRGGQGSGEAFF
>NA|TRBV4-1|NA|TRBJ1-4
TGCGCCAGCAGCCAAGAGGTTGCAACTAATGAAAAACTGTTTTTT
CASSQEVATNEKLFF
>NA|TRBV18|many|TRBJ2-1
TGTGCCAGCTCACCAAGTGGTCGCTACAATGAGCAGTTCTTC
CASSPSGRYNEQFF
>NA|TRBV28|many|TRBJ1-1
TGTGCCAGCAGTTCTCAGGGAGCCACTGAAGCTTTCTTT
CASSSQGATEAFF
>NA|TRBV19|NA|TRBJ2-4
TGTGCCAGTAGTATTGGGGCGCTCGGCAAAAACATTCAGTACTTC
CASSIGALGKNIQYF
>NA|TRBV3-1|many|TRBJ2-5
TGTGCCAGCAGCCCTGGGACTTTCCAAGAGACCCAGTACTTC
CASSPGTFQETQYF
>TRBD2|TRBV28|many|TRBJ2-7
TGTGCCAGCACCTCAAGCGGGGGAGAGCGTTTTGAGCAGTACTTC
CASTSSGGERFEQYF
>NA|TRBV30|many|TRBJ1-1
TGTGCCTGGAGGAGACCGCGGTGGGCTTTCTTT
CAWRRPRWAFF
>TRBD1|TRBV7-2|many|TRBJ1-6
TGTGCCAGCAGCCCCCGGACAGGATATAATTCACCCCTCCACTTT
CASSPRTGYNSPLHF
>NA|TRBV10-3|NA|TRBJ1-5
TGTGCCATCAATGAGGGTGGCAATCAGCCCCAGCATTTT
CAINEGGNQPQHF
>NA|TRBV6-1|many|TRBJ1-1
TGTGCCAGCAGCCCTGGGAACATGCGGCCTGAAGCTTTCTTT
CASSPGNMRPEAFF
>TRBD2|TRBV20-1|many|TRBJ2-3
TGCAGCGAGGGCGTCCGAAGCGGGGCCCGGGGAGATACGCAGTATTTT
CSEGVRSGARGDTQYF
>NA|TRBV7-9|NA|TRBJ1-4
TGTGCCAACAGCCCTCCAAATGAAAAACTGTTTTTT
CANSPPNEKLFF
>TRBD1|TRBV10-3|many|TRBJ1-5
TGTGCCGTCAGTACAGGGGTCGATCAGCCCCAGCATTTT
CAVSTGVDQPQHF